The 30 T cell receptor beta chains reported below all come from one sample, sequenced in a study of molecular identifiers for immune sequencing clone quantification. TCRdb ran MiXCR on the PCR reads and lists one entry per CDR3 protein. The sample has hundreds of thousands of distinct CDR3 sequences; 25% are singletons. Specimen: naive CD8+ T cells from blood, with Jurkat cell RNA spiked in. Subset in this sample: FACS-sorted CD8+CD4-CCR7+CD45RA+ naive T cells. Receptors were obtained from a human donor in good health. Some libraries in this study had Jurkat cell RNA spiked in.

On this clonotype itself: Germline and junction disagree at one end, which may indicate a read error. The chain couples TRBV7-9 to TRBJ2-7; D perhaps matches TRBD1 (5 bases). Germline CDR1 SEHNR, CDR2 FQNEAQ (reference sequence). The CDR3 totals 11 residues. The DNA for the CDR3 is TGTGTCAGCAGCTCAGGGTATGAGCAGTACTTC. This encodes CVSSSGYEQYF. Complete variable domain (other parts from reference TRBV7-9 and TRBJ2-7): DTGVSQNPRHKITKRGQNVTFRCDPISEHNRLYWYRQTLGQGPEFLTYFQNEAQLEKSRLLSDRFSAERPKGSFSTLEIQRTEQGDSAMYLCVSSSGYEQYFGPGTRLTVT.

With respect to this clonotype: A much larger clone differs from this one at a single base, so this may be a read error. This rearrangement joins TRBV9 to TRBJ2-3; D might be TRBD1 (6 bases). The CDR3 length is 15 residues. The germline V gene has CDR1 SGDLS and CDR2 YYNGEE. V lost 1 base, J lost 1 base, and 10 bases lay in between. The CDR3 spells CASSVKGGGTDTQYF. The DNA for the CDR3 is TGTGCCAGCAGCGTAAAAGGGGGTGGCACAGATACGCAGTATTTT.

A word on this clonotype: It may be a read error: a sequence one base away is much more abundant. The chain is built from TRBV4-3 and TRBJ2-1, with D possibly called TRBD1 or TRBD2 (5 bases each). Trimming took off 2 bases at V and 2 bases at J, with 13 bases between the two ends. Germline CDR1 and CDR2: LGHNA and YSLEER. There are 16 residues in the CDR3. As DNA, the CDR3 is TGCGCCAGCAGCCAATTTAGCGTAGGGGCCTACAATGAGCAGTTCTTC. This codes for CASSQFSVGAYNEQFF.

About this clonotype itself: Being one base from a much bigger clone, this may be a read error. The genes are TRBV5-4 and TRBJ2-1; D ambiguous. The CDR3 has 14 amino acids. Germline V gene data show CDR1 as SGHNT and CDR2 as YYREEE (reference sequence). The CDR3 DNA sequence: TGTGCCAGCAGCTTCCCTCCGTCAGACAATGAGCAGCTCTTC. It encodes CASSFPPSDNEQLF.

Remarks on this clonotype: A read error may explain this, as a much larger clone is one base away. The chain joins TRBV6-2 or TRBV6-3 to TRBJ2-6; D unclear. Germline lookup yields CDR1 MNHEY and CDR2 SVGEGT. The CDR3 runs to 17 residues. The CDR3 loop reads CAGSYSTIFSGANVLTF. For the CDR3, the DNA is TGTGCCGGCAGTTACTCCACAATTTTCTCTGGGGCCAACGTCCTGACTTTC.

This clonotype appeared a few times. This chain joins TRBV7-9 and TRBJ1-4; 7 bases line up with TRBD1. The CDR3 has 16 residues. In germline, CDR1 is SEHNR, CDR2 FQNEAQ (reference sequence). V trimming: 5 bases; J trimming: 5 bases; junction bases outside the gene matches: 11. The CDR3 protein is CASSHEPGTENEKLFF. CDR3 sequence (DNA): TGTGCCAGCAGCCACGAACCAGGGACAGAGAATGAAAAACTGTTTTTT.

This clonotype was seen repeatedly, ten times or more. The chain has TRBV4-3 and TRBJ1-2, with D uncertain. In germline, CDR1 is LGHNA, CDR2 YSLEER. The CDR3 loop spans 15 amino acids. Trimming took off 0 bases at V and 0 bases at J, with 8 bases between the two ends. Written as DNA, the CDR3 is TGCGCCAGCAGCCAAGACAGAGCCACTAACTATGGCTACACCTTC. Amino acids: CASSQDRATNYGYTF.

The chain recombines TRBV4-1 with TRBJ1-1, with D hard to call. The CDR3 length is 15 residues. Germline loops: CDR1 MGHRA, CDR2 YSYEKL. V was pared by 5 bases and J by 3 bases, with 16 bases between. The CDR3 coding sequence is TGCGCCAGCAGCTCTATTCAGGCCATGGACACTGAAGCTTTCTTT. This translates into CASSSIQAMDTEAFF.

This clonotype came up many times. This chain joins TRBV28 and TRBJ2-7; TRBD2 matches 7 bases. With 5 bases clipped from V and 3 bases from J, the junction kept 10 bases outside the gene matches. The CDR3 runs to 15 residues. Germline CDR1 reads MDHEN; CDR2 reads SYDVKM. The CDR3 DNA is TGTGCCAGCAGTCCCGTGCCCCGGGGGGACTACGAGCAGTACTTC. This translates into CASSPVPRGDYEQYF. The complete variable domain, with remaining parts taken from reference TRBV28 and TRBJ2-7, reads DVKVTQSSRYLVKRTGEKVFLECVQDMDHENMFWYRQDPGLGLRLIYFSYDVKMKEKGDIPEGYSVSREKKERFSLILESASTNQTSMYLCASSPVPRGDYEQYFGPGTRLTVT.

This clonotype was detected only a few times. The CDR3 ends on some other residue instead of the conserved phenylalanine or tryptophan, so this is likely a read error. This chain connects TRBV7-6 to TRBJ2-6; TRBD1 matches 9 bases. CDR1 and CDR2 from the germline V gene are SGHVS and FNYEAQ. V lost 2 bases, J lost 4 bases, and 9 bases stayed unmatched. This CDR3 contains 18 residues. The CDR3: CASSLTGGALAGANVLTL. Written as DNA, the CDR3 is TGTGCCAGCAGCTTAACAGGGGGCGCATTGGCAGGGGCCAACGTCCTGACTCTC.

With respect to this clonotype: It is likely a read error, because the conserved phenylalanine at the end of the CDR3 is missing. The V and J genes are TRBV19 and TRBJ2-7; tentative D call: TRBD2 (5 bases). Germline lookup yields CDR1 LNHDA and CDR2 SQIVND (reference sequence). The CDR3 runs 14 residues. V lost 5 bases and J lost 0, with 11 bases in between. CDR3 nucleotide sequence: TGTGCCAGTAGTCCTACGGGGTACTCCTACGAGCAGTACATC. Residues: CASSPTGYSYEQYI.

The CDR3 DNA reads as TGCGCCAGCAGCGCAAAGACTGGCGGGAGTTCAGATACGCAGTATTTT. Translated: CASSAKTGGSSDTQYF. The chain links TRBV10-2 to TRBJ2-3; TRBD2 aligns across 7 bases. The CDR3 has 16 residues. Germline V lookup: CDR1 WSHSY, CDR2 SAAADI. The V segment lost 6 bases and the J segment 4 bases; nucleotides outside the gene matches: 13.

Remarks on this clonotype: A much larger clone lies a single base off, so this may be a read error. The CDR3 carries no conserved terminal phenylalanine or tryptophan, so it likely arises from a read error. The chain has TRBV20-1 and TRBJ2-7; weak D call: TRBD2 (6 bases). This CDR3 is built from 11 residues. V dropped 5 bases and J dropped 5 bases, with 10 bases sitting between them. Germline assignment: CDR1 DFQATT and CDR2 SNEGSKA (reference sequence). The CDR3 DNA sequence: TGCAGTGCTGGACGGGGGAACGAGCAGTACCTC. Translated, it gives CSAGRGNEQYL.

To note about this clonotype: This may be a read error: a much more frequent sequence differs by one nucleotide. DNA for the CDR3: TGTGCCAGCAGTCCCACGGGCCCACTTCTCCCAGATACGCAGTATTTT. This gives the protein CASSPTGPLLPDTQYF. The genes are TRBV27 and TRBJ2-3, with D hard to call. The CDR3 consists of 16 residues. V lost 5 bases, J lost 4 bases, and 19 bases lay in between. Germline V gene sequence: CDR1 MNHEY, CDR2 SMNVEV (reference sequence).

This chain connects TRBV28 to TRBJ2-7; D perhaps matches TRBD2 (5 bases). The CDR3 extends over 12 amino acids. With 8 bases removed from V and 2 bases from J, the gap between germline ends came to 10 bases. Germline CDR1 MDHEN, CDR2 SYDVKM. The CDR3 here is CASGLGAYEQYF. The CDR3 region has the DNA TGTGCCAGCGGCCTCGGGGCCTACGAGCAGTACTTC.

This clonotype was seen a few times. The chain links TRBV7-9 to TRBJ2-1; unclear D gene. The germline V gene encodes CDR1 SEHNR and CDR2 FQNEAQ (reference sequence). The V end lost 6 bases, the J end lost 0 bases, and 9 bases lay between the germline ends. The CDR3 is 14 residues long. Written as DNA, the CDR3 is TGTGCCAGCAGTTCGCACAGCTCCTACAATGAGCAGTTCTTC. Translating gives CASSSHSSYNEQFF. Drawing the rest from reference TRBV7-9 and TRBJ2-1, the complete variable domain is DTGVSQNPRHKITKRGQNVTFRCDPISEHNRLYWYRQTLGQGPEFLTYFQNEAQLEKSRLLSDRFSAERPKGSFSTLEIQRTEQGDSAMYLCASSSHSSYNEQFFGPGTRLTVL.

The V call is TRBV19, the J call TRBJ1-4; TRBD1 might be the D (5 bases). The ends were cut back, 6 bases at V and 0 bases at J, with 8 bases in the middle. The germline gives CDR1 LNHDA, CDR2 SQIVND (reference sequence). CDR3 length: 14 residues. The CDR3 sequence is CASRGPPTNEKLFF. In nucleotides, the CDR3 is TGTGCCAGTAGGGGGCCACCAACTAATGAAAAACTGTTTTTT.

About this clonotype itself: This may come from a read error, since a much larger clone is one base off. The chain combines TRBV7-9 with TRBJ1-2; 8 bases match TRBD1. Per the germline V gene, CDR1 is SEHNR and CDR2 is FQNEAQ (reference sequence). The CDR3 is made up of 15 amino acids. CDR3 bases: TGTGCCAGCAGCTTAAGGACAGGGAGGAACTATGACTACACCTTC. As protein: CASSLRTGRNYDYTF.

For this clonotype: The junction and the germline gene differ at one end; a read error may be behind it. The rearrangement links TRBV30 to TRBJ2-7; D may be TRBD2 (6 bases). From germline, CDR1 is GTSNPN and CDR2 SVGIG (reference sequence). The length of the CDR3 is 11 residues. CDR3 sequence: CAWSGLDEQCF. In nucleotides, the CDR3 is TGTGCCTGGAGTGGACTAGACGAGCAGTGCTTC.

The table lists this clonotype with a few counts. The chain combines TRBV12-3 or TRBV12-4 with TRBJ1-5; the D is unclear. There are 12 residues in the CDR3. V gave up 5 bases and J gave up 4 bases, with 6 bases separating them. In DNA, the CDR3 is TGTGCCAGCAGTCACTATAATCAGCCCCAGCATTTT. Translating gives CASSHYNQPQHF.

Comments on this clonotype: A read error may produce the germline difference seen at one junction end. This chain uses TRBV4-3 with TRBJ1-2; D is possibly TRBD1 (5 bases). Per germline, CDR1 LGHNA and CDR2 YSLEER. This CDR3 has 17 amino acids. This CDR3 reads CASSQARPGTQNYGNTF. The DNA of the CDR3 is TGCGCCAGCAGCCAAGCCCGGCCAGGGACCCAAAACTATGGCAACACCTTC.

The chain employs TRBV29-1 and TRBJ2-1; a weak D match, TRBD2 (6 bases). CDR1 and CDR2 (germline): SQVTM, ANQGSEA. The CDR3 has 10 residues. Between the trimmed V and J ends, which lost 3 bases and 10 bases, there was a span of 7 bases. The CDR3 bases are TGCAGCGTTGATGCGGGAGAGCAGTTCTTC. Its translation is CSVDAGEQFF.

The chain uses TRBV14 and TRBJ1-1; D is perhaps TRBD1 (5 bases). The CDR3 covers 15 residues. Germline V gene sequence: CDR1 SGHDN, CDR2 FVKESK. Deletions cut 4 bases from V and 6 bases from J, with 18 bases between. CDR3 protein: CASSRRPIWGSEAFF. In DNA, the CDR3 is TGTGCCAGCAGCCGGAGACCTATTTGGGGGTCTGAAGCTTTCTTT. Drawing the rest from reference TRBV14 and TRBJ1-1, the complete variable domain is EAGVTQFPSHSVIEKGQTVTLRCDPISGHDNLYWYRRVMGKEIKFLLHFVKESKQDESGMPNNRFLAERTGGTYSTLKVQPAELEDSGVYFCASSRRPIWGSEAFFGQGTRLTVV.

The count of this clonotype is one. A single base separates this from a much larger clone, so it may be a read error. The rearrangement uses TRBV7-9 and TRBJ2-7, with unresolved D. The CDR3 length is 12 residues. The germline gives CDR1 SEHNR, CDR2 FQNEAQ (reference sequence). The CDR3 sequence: CASSAGWIEQNF. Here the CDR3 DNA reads TGTGCCAGCAGCGCAGGATGGATCGAGCAGAACTTC.

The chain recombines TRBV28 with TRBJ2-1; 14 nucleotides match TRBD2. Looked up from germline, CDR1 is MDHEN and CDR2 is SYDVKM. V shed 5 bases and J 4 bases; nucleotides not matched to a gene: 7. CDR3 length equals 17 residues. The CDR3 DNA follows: TGTGCCAGCAGTCCCCCCTGGACTAGCGGGAGGTACAATGAGCAGTTCTTC. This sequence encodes CASSPPWTSGRYNEQFF.

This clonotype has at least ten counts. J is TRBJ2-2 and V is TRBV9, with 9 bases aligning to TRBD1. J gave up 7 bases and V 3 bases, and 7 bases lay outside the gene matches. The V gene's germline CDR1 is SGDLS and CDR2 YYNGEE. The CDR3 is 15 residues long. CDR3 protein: CASSARDRVYGELFF. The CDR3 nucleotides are TGTGCCAGCAGCGCCAGGGACAGGGTCTACGGGGAGCTGTTTTTT.

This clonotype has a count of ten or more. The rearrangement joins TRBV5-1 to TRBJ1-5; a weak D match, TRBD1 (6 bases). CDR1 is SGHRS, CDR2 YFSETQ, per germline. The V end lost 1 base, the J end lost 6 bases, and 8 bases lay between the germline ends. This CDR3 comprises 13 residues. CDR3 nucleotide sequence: TGCGCCAGCAGCTTGCTGGGGGCTCAGCCCCAGCATTTT. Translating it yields CASSLLGAQPQHF.

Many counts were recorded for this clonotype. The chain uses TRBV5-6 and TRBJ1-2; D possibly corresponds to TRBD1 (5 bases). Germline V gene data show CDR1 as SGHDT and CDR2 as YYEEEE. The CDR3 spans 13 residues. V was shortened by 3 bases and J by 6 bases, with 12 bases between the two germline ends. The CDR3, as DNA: TGTGCCAGCAGCTCTCGGGGCCCGGATGGCTACACCTTC. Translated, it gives CASSSRGPDGYTF. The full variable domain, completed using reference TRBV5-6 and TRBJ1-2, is DAGVTQSPTHLIKTRGQQVTLRCSPKSGHDTVSWYQQALGQGPQFIFQYYEEEERQRGNFPDRFSGHQFPNYSSELNVNALLLGDSALYLCASSSRGPDGYTFGSGTRLTVV.

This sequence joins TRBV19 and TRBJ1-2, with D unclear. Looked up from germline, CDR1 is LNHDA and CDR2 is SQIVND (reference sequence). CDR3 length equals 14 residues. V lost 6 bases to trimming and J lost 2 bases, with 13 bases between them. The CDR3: CASRQVAPNYGYTF. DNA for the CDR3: TGTGCCAGTAGGCAAGTTGCGCCGAACTATGGCTACACCTTC.

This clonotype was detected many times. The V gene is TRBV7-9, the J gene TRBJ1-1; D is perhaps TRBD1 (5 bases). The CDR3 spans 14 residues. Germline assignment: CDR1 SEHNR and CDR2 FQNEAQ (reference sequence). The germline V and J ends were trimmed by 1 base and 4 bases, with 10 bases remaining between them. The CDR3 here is CASSLGGGATEAFF. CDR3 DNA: TGTGCCAGCAGCTTAGGCGGGGGAGCCACTGAAGCTTTCTTT.